This is a list of T cell receptor beta chains from one sample in a study of blood T cell repertoires in COVID-19. Sequencing used immunoSEQ multiplex PCR; TCRdb keeps in-frame clones, though not all of them. The table has fewer than 600,000 clones, 89% seen once; the top ten hold roughly 0.84%. Sequencing was performed on peripheral blood. Receptor source: a man aged 18 to 29 with COVID-19, enrolled during active disease. CDR3s include the opening cysteine and the closing phenylalanine or tryptophan. The D gene is left open where the match is weak. Rows may omit the clone size; those that give it use once, few, many or a size class.

CASSSSSGGSSSYNEQFF,TGTGCCAGCAGCTCGTCTAGCGGGGGGTCTTCCTCCTACAATGAGCAGTTCTTC,TRBJ2-1,-,TRBD2,TRBV7-2
CASSIRLAGGVDTQYF,TGCGCCAGCAGCATAAGACTAGCGGGGGGAGTGGATACGCAGTATTTT,TRBJ2-3,-,TRBD2,TRBV5-1
CASGDRGDGYTF,TGTGCCAGCGGTGACAGGGGCGACGGCTACACCTTC,TRBJ1-2,few,TRBD1,TRBV12-3/TRBV12-4
CASSPEGGRQGEQFF,TGTGCCAGTAGTCCCGAGGGCGGGAGACAAGGTGAGCAGTTCTTC,TRBJ2-1,-,TRBD2,TRBV19
CASRTSGSETQYF,TGTGCCAGCAGAACTAGCGGGAGTGAGACCCAGTACTTC,TRBJ2-5,-,TRBD2,TRBV25-1
CASRISGISEQYF,TGTGCCAGCAGGATTAGCGGGATATCCGAGCAGTACTTC,TRBJ2-7,once,TRBD2,TRBV27
CASSTGPRGPDSPLHF,TGTGCCAGCTCGACAGGTCCAAGGGGGCCTGATTCACCCCTCCACTTT,TRBJ1-6,-,TRBD1,TRBV18
CASSTRQGTNYGYTF,TGTGCCAGCAGCACGCGACAGGGAACTAACTATGGCTACACCTTC,TRBJ1-2,-,TRBD1,TRBV11-3
CASSVSGSAYEQYF,TGTGCCAGCAGCGTCAGCGGGAGTGCCTACGAGCAGTACTTC,TRBJ2-7,-,TRBD2,TRBV13
CASSPILAGGPYNEQFF,TGTGCCAGCAGCCCGATCCTAGCGGGGGGGCCCTACAATGAGCAGTTCTTC,TRBJ2-1,-,TRBD2,TRBV3-1/TRBV3-2
CASSLHGSGSSYNEQFF,TGTGCCAGCAGCTTACACGGTAGCGGGAGCTCCTACAATGAGCAGTTCTTC,TRBJ2-1,-,TRBD2,TRBV11-2
CASSVTVQETQYF,TGTGCCAGCAGTGTAACGGTCCAAGAGACCCAGTACTTC,TRBJ2-5,-,-,TRBV25-1
CASSLITGTDTQYF,TGTGCCAGCAGCTTAATTACAGGCACAGATACGCAGTATTTT,TRBJ2-3,once,-,TRBV11-2
CASSLYGTGTYEQYF,TGTGCCAGCAGCCTGTATGGGACAGGGACCTACGAGCAGTACTTC,TRBJ2-7,once,TRBD1,TRBV13
CASSQVGHPGLADEGSTDTQYF,TGCGCCAGCAGTCAAGTGGGACACCCCGGGCTAGCGGATGAGGGGAGCACAGATACGCAGTATTTT,TRBJ2-3,-,-,TRBV23-1
CASSLAPGQGVEAFF,TGTGCCAGCAGCTTGGCTCCGGGACAGGGAGTTGAAGCTTTCTTT,TRBJ1-1,-,TRBD1,TRBV7-2
CASSYSLAGSSNEQFF,TGTGCCAGCAGTTACTCCCTAGCGGGCTCATCCAATGAGCAGTTCTTC,TRBJ2-1,-,TRBD2,TRBV6-5
CATSRGTGLSTEAFF,TGTGCCACCAGCAGAGGGACAGGTTTGAGCACTGAAGCTTTCTTT,TRBJ1-1,-,TRBD1,TRBV15
CASSLRQATGELFF,TGTGCCAGCAGCTTACGGCAGGCGACCGGGGAGCTGTTTTTT,TRBJ2-2,-,-,TRBV11-3
CASSESVAGYTF,TGTGCCAGCAGTGAATCGGTAGCTGGCTACACCTTC,TRBJ1-2,-,-,TRBV25-1
CASSLARRSKSYEQYF,TGCGCCAGCAGCTTGGCCAGAAGAAGTAAGTCCTACGAGCAGTACTTC,TRBJ2-7,-,-,TRBV5-1
CASKVDRENQPQHF,TGCGCCAGCAAAGTGGACAGGGAGAATCAGCCCCAGCATTTT,TRBJ1-5,-,TRBD1,TRBV5-1
CASRPVGGELFF,TGTGCCAGCAGACCTGTCGGTGGGGAGCTGTTTTTT,TRBJ2-2,-,-,TRBV5-5
CASSPLASGRRNSYEQYF,TGTGCCAGCAGTCCACTAGCTAGCGGGAGAAGAAATTCCTACGAGCAGTACTTC,TRBJ2-7,-,TRBD2,TRBV6-6
CATSRDGSRGIEAFF,TGTGCCACCAGCAGAGATGGTTCAAGAGGCATTGAAGCTTTCTTT,TRBJ1-1,-,-,TRBV15
CASSQLAGVQETQYF,TGTGCCAGCAGTCAACTAGCGGGGGTTCAAGAGACCCAGTACTTC,TRBJ2-5,once,TRBD2,TRBV3-1/TRBV3-2
CASSESQPGSYNEQFF,TGCGCCAGCAGTGAGTCGCAGCCAGGCTCCTACAATGAGCAGTTCTTC,TRBJ2-1,-,-,TRBV10-1
CASSRTGAGALYEQYF,TGCGCCAGCAGCAGGACAGGGGCCGGCGCCCTCTACGAGCAGTACTTC,TRBJ2-7,-,TRBD1,TRBV5-1
CASSVAGGRSANEQFF,TGTGCCAGCAGCGTAGCGGGGGGCCGCTCGGCAAATGAGCAGTTCTTC,TRBJ2-1,-,-,TRBV9
CAWSATRTGVGYTF,TGTGCCTGGAGTGCCACGCGGACAGGGGTAGGCTACACCTTC,TRBJ1-2,-,TRBD1,TRBV30
CASSWTGEDEQYF,TGTGCCAGCAGTTGGACAGGGGAAGACGAGCAGTACTTC,TRBJ2-7,-,TRBD1,TRBV25-1
CASSFSRTDTQYF,TGTGCCAGCAGTTTCTCCCGCACAGATACGCAGTATTTT,TRBJ2-3,-,-,TRBV12-3/TRBV12-4
CASSSAGLAGGPLMNTQYF,TGTGCCAGCAGCTCCGCCGGACTAGCGGGAGGGCCGTTGATGAATACGCAGTATTTT,TRBJ2-3,-,TRBD2,TRBV27
CASSYRTGEDYGYTF,TGTGCCAGCAGCTACCGGACAGGGGAGGACTATGGCTACACCTTC,TRBJ1-2,-,TRBD1,TRBV7-9
CASSRGPGLAPPETQYF,TGTGCCAGCAGTCGAGGACCGGGACTAGCTCCCCCCGAGACCCAGTACTTC,TRBJ2-5,once,TRBD2,TRBV6-6
CASSDGEETQYF,TGTGCCAGCAGCGACGGGGAAGAGACCCAGTACTTC,TRBJ2-5,-,-,TRBV5-4
CASSLDRRQTGGNTIYF,TGTGCCAGCAGCTTAGATCGTCGCCAGACCGGGGGAAACACCATATATTTT,TRBJ1-3,-,-,TRBV11-2
CASSLSAGDPQETQYF,TGTGCCAGCAGTTTATCGGCGGGAGATCCCCAAGAGACCCAGTACTTC,TRBJ2-5,-,TRBD2,TRBV27
CASSAPDRANEQFF,TGTGCCAGCAGCGCCCCGGACAGGGCAAATGAGCAGTTCTTC,TRBJ2-1,-,TRBD1,TRBV7-9
CASRATLGLNYGYTF,TGTGCCAGCAGAGCAACGCTGGGACTGAACTATGGCTACACCTTC,TRBJ1-2,once,-,TRBV6-5
CASSLTGTGIKDTEAFF,TGCGCCAGCAGCTTAACCGGGACAGGGATCAAGGACACTGAAGCTTTCTTT,TRBJ1-1,-,TRBD1,TRBV5-1
CASSQDPNRGSNQPQHF,TGCGCCAGCAGCCAAGATCCGAACCGGGGTAGCAATCAGCCCCAGCATTTT,TRBJ1-5,-,-,TRBV4-1
CASSSAGWSSNSPLHF,TGTGCCAGCAGCTCGGCGGGATGGAGTAGTAATTCACCCCTCCACTTT,TRBJ1-6,-,-,TRBV5-4
CATNPTGPYSNQPQHF,TGTGCCACCAACCCAACAGGCCCGTATAGCAATCAGCCCCAGCATTTT,TRBJ1-5,-,-,TRBV19
CASRVRAGEQFF,TGTGCCAGCAGGGTAAGGGCGGGTGAGCAGTTCTTC,TRBJ2-1,-,-,TRBV27